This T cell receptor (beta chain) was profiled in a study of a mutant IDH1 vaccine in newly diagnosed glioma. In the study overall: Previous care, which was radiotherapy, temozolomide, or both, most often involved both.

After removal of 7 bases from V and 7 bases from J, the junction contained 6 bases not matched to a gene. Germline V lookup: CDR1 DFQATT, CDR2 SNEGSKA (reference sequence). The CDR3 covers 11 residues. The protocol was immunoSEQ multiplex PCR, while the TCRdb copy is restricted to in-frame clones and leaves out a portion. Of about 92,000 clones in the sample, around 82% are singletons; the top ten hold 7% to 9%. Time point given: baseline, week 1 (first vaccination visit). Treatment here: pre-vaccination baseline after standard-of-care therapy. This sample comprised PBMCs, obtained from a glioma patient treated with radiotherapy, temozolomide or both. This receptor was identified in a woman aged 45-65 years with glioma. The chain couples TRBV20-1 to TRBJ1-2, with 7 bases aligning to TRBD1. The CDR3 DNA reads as TGCAGTGTAGGGGGCGCGTTTGGCTACACCTTC. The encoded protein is CSVGGAFGYTF.